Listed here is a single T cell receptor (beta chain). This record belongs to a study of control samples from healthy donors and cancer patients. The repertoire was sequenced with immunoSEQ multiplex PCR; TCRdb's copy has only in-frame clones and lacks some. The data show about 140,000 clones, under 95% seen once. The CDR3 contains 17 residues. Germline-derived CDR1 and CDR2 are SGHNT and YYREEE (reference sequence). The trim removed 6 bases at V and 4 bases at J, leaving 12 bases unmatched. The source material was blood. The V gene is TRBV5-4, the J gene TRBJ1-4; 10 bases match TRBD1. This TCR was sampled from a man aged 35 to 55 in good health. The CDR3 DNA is TGTGCCAGCAAAATGGGTCCCGGGACAGGGGTTAATGAAAAACTGTTTTTT. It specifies CASKMGPGTGVNEKLFF.